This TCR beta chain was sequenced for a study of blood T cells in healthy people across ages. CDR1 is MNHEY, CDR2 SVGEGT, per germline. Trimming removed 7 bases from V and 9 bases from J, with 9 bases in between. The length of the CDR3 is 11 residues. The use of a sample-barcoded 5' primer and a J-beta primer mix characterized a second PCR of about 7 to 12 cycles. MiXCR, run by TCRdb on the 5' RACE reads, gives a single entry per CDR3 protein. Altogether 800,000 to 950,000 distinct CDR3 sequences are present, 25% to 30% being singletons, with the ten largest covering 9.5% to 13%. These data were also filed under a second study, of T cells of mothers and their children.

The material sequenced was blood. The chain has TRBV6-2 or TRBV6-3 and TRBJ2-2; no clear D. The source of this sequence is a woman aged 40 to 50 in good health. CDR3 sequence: CASTTVRELFF. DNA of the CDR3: TGTGCCAGCACCACCGTCCGGGAGCTGTTTTTT.